A selection of T cell receptor beta chains follows, all from one sample in a study of T cell responses to AZD1222 COVID-19 vaccine. Method: immunoSEQ multiplex PCR; TCRdb's copy keeps in-frame clones and lacks some. The sample has 150,000 or so clones, more than 90% seen once. This material consisted of peripheral blood, taken on day 0 of AZD1222 vaccination. These receptors were taken from an adult in good health. CDR3s leave out the opening cysteine and the closing phenylalanine or tryptophan. Size tells how often a clone was seen (once, few, many) or the class of an expanded clone, and some rows leave it out.

J: TRBJ2-2; size: .; V: TRBV5-1; CDR3: ASSRGGSGTGELF
J: TRBJ1-1; size: .; V: TRBV7-2; CDR3: ASSPQGMNTEAF
J: TRBJ1-6; size: .; V: TRBV10-3; CDR3: AISDRKTGRNSPLH
J: TRBJ1-6; size: .; V: TRBV7-2; CDR3: ASSGDRGSPLH
J: TRBJ1-1; size: .; V: TRBV27; CDR3: ASSFQGRANTEAF
J: TRBJ1-5; size: .; V: TRBV19; CDR3: ASSRGRNSNQPQH
J: TRBJ1-1; size: .; V: TRBV30; CDR3: AWAGHLNTEAF
J: TRBJ2-7; size: .; V: TRBV6-5; CDR3: ASRPPGLAAYEQY
J: TRBJ2-1; size: .; V: TRBV5-1; CDR3: ASSGGAPTANEQF
J: TRBJ2-7; size: once; V: TRBV2; CDR3: ASTLTGGADYEQY
J: TRBJ1-3; size: .; V: TRBV15; CDR3: ATSSSDRVTNTIY
J: TRBJ1-5; size: .; V: TRBV12-3/TRBV12-4; CDR3: ASSFRGGQPQH
J: TRBJ1-5; size: .; V: TRBV5-8; CDR3: ASSPGTYDQPQH
J: TRBJ1-1; size: .; V: TRBV19; CDR3: ASSRGRGAEAF
J: TRBJ1-1; size: .; V: TRBV7-8; CDR3: ASSPGGAEAF
J: TRBJ1-5; size: .; V: TRBV6-2/TRBV6-3; CDR3: ASSYSRTQPQH
J: TRBJ1-2; size: .; V: TRBV18; CDR3: ASSWRENYGYT
J: TRBJ1-2; size: .; V: TRBV5-8; CDR3: ASSARVVHGYT
J: TRBJ2-7; size: .; V: TRBV19; CDR3: ASTGDSSYEQY
J: TRBJ2-7; size: .; V: TRBV27; CDR3: ASSLTYEQY
J: TRBJ1-4; size: few; V: TRBV30; CDR3: AWSGGGGEKLF
J: TRBJ1-5; size: .; V: TRBV15; CDR3: ATASGDEQPQH
J: TRBJ1-2; size: .; V: TRBV6-5; CDR3: ASSYRGHLGGYT
J: TRBJ1-2; size: .; V: TRBV2; CDR3: AGQTENYGYT
J: TRBJ1-5; size: once; V: TRBV5-3; CDR3: ARNGPGPRQPQH
J: TRBJ1-2; size: .; V: TRBV2; CDR3: ASSEGGPANYGYT
J: TRBJ1-1; size: .; V: TRBV24-1; CDR3: ATRRTENTEAF
J: TRBJ1-6; size: .; V: TRBV5-6; CDR3: ASLSGGSPLH
J: TRBJ2-7; size: .; V: TRBV6-5; CDR3: ATSPWQASYEQY
J: TRBJ2-2; size: .; V: TRBV6-5; CDR3: ASIKQITGELF
J: TRBJ2-2; size: once; V: TRBV30; CDR3: AWSGVSLTGELF
J: TRBJ1-2; size: .; V: TRBV12-5; CDR3: ASGQGQAKWNYGYT
J: TRBJ2-7; size: .; V: TRBV5-1; CDR3: ASSSSGTGGAEQY
J: TRBJ1-2; size: .; V: TRBV5-6; CDR3: ASSPDRVPYGYT
J: TRBJ2-5; size: .; V: TRBV25-1; CDR3: ASSETGETQY
J: TRBJ1-1; size: .; V: TRBV20-1; CDR3: SASPGDTEAF
J: TRBJ1-1; size: once; V: TRBV10-1; CDR3: ASSLDRVSTEAF
J: TRBJ1-2; size: once; V: TRBV27; CDR3: ASSLTGSYNYGYT
J: TRBJ2-1; size: few; V: TRBV7-2; CDR3: ASSMQAVSVNEQF
J: TRBJ1-2; size: few; V: TRBV30; CDR3: AWSRGLDGYT
J: TRBJ2-1; size: .; V: TRBV5-1; CDR3: ASSTGLAGGLQVGEQF
J: TRBJ1-1; size: .; V: TRBV5-1; CDR3: ASSLIRTGDTEAF